The clone carrying this T cell receptor beta chain was found a few times. In the authors' methods: Scientists estimated how many nucleated cells there were by amplifying reference gene primers. TCRdb's copy holds only in-frame clones and misses some; the assay was immunoSEQ multiplex PCR. That table is the source of V, J and clone size, and D and trimming were worked out from the DNA. The sample carries roughly 40,000 clones, 65% to 80% recorded once. This sample was included in a study of blood T cell repertoires in COVID-19. Study summary: Spain, Italy and the United States supplied samples that represented acute and convalescent COVID-19.

This CDR3 is 13 amino acids long. Trimming removed 4 bases at V and 6 bases at J, with 13 bases between. The germline gives CDR1 SGHRS, CDR2 YFSETQ. This TCR was recovered from a man older than 75 with acute or convalescent COVID-19. The specimen was peripheral blood. This chain uses TRBV5-1 with TRBJ1-1, with D perhaps matching TRBD1 (6 bases). The CDR3 nucleotides are TGCGCCAGCAGCGTAGGGACAACCGCTGAAGCTTTCTTT. Encoded protein: CASSVGTTAEAFF.